A selection of T cell receptor beta chains follows, all from one sample in a study of T cell responses to AZD1222 COVID-19 vaccine. Libraries were prepared by immunoSEQ multiplex PCR; TCRdb keeps only in-frame clonotypes and omits some of them. The table records about 190,000 clones, 80% to 95% of them present only once. Sequencing used peripheral blood, obtained on day 0 of AZD1222 vaccination. The receptors shown here come from an adult in good health. The CDR3 runs from the conserved cysteine through the conserved F or W. The D gene is left open where the match is weak.

NA	TRBJ2-7	TRBV4-1	CASSQDFQADYEQYF
NA	TRBJ2-4	TRBV5-6	CASSLAPGAVRNIQYF
TRBD1	TRBJ2-5	TRBV7-9	CASSSGQAGMETQYF
TRBD1	TRBJ1-1	TRBV4-3	CASSQVITGGTEAFF
TRBD2	TRBJ2-1	TRBV6-5	CASSRTSGVYNEQFF
TRBD1	TRBJ1-2	TRBV2	CASSDGTGGRYGYTF
TRBD1	TRBJ1-1	TRBV12-3/TRBV12-4	CASSLRQGGKAFF
NA	TRBJ2-5	TRBV6-2/TRBV6-3	CASSLRRAWGTQYF
NA	TRBJ1-4	TRBV15	CATSVGLAEKLFF
NA	TRBJ1-2	TRBV7-9	CASSSAASGPGGNTF
NA	TRBJ2-1	TRBV7-2	CASSLAAGASYNEQFF